This T cell receptor (beta chain) comes out of a study of blood T cell repertoires in COVID-19. About the research overall: Material from acute and convalescent COVID-19 was sourced from the United States, Italy and Spain. PBMCs, B-cell-depleted T cells, or T cells were the source of the cDNA or gDNA that made up the material.

The V and J ends lost 2 bases and 0 bases, in that order; junction bases with no gene match: 0. Per the germline V gene, CDR1 is KGHSH and CDR2 is LQKENI. The CDR3 loop spans 16 amino acids. Participant reports of clinical history set cohort assignment. Produced via immunoSEQ multiplex PCR; TCRdb's table is partial and in-frame only. Here the sample spans roughly 430,000 clones, around 90% being singletons. This sequence joins TRBV18 and TRBJ2-3; 12 positions agree with TRBD2. This clonotype originated in a woman between 40 and 50 years old with acute COVID-19. Sequencing used PBMCs or T cells enriched from blood (not recorded which). CDR3 bases: TGTGCCAGCTCACCAGGACTAGCGGGGAGCACAGATACGCAGTATTTT. Its translation: CASSPGLAGSTDTQYF.